Listed below are T cell receptor beta chains from one sample, sequenced in a study of T-cell reconstitution after alpha-beta-depleted transplantation in children. In TCRdb, the PCR reads were re-called with MiXCR into one record per CDR3 protein. This sample yields about 200,000 distinct CDR3 sequences, of which approximately 6.3% are seen a single time; more than 5.5% belongs to the top ten. The sequencing here drew on PBMCs, taken before TCRalphabeta/CD19-depleted stem cell transplant. These receptors were taken from a boy aged 2 to 10 with acute lymphoblastic leukemia, due to receive a stem cell transplant. The CDR3 runs from the conserved cysteine through the conserved F or W. A D gene is named only where the DNA matches it firmly. Not all rows give a size; the values are once, few, many and, for expanded clones, a class.

D gene: NA; clone size: NA; J gene: TRBJ2-6; V gene: TRBV6-2/TRBV6-3; CDR3 protein: CASSYENIRAPPSGANVLTF; CDR3 DNA: TGTGCCAGCAGTTACGAGAACATAAGGGCCCCCCCCTCTGGGGCCAACGTCCTGACTTTC
D gene: NA; clone size: many; J gene: TRBJ1-5; V gene: TRBV20-1; CDR3 protein: CSAWAPYQPQHF; CDR3 DNA: TGCAGTGCTTGGGCACCTTATCAGCCCCAGCATTTT
D gene: NA; clone size: many; J gene: TRBJ2-5; V gene: TRBV29-1; CDR3 protein: CSVETGEETQYF; CDR3 DNA: TGCAGCGTTGAAACCGGGGAAGAGACCCAGTACTTC
D gene: NA; clone size: many; J gene: TRBJ2-1; V gene: TRBV20-1; CDR3 protein: CSARDQSEQFF; CDR3 DNA: TGCAGTGCTAGAGATCAAAGTGAGCAGTTCTTC
D gene: NA; clone size: NA; J gene: TRBJ2-3; V gene: TRBV4-3; CDR3 protein: CASSQEYFTDTQYF; CDR3 DNA: TGCGCCAGCAGCCAAGAGTATTTCACAGATACGCAGTATTTT
D gene: TRBD2; clone size: few; J gene: TRBJ2-1; V gene: TRBV12-5; CDR3 protein: CASGVAGGIDEQFF; CDR3 DNA: TGTGCTAGTGGCGTAGCGGGGGGGATTGATGAGCAGTTCTTC
D gene: NA; clone size: NA; J gene: TRBJ1-2; V gene: TRBV28; CDR3 protein: CASSSPTTNYGYTF; CDR3 DNA: TGTGCCAGCAGTTCTCCAACCACTAACTATGGCTACACCTTC
D gene: TRBD1; clone size: many; J gene: TRBJ2-2; V gene: TRBV7-9; CDR3 protein: CASILQGDTGELFF; CDR3 DNA: TGTGCCAGCATCCTACAGGGGGACACCGGGGAGCTGTTTTTT
D gene: NA; clone size: many; J gene: TRBJ2-2; V gene: TRBV9; CDR3 protein: CASSVLAGELFF; CDR3 DNA: TGTGCCAGCAGCGTACTGGCCGGGGAGCTGTTTTTT
D gene: NA; clone size: many; J gene: TRBJ1-3; V gene: TRBV5-1; CDR3 protein: CASSLVGSGNTIYF; CDR3 DNA: TGCGCCAGCAGCTTGGTTGGCTCTGGAAACACCATATATTTT
D gene: NA; clone size: many; J gene: TRBJ1-5; V gene: TRBV12-3/TRBV12-4; CDR3 protein: CASSLGGEVGQPQHF; CDR3 DNA: TGTGCCAGCAGTTTAGGAGGGGAGGTCGGTCAGCCCCAGCATTTT
D gene: NA; clone size: many; J gene: TRBJ2-7; V gene: TRBV20-1; CDR3 protein: CSARVRGRDSYEQYF; CDR3 DNA: TGCAGTGCTAGAGTAAGGGGGAGGGACTCCTACGAGCAGTACTTC
D gene: TRBD2; clone size: many; J gene: TRBJ2-1; V gene: TRBV6-2/TRBV6-3; CDR3 protein: CASSYTSGPTNEQFF; CDR3 DNA: TGTGCCAGCAGTTACACTAGCGGGCCTACCAATGAGCAGTTCTTC
D gene: NA; clone size: few; J gene: TRBJ2-5; V gene: TRBV7-2; CDR3 protein: CASSFIGATETQYF; CDR3 DNA: TGTGCCAGCAGCTTCATCGGAGCCACAGAGACCCAGTACTTC
D gene: NA; clone size: NA; J gene: TRBJ2-3; V gene: TRBV9; CDR3 protein: CASSVGVGDNTDTQYF; CDR3 DNA: TGTGCCAGCAGCGTAGGAGTGGGAGACAACACAGATACGCAGTATTTT
D gene: TRBD1; clone size: many; J gene: TRBJ1-1; V gene: TRBV12-3/TRBV12-4; CDR3 protein: CASSLGQGEAFF; CDR3 DNA: TGTGCCAGCAGCCTTGGACAGGGAGAAGCTTTCTTT
D gene: NA; clone size: many; J gene: TRBJ1-1; V gene: TRBV5-6; CDR3 protein: CASSLGGSTEAFF; CDR3 DNA: TGTGCCAGCAGCTTGGGGGGGAGCACTGAAGCTTTCTTT
D gene: NA; clone size: many; J gene: TRBJ1-1; V gene: TRBV5-5; CDR3 protein: CASSLTAMNTEAFF; CDR3 DNA: TGTGCCAGCAGCTTAACAGCCATGAACACTGAAGCTTTCTTT
D gene: TRBD1; clone size: NA; J gene: TRBJ1-3; V gene: TRBV6-5; CDR3 protein: CASSSTPPGTGILGNTIYF; CDR3 DNA: TGTGCCAGCAGTTCTACCCCTCCCGGGACAGGGATTTTGGGAAACACCATATATTTT
D gene: NA; clone size: many; J gene: TRBJ2-7; V gene: TRBV28; CDR3 protein: CASSLSPAGNEQYF; CDR3 DNA: TGTGCCAGCAGTTTGAGTCCTGCAGGGAACGAGCAGTACTTC